The 26 T cell receptor beta chains below all came from one sample that was sequenced in a study of blood T cell repertoires in COVID-19. The data were produced by immunoSEQ multiplex PCR, yet TCRdb's version contains in-frame clones alone and is incomplete. The table shows around 46,000 clones, with about nine tenths occurring only once. Sequenced material: peripheral blood. The receptors derive from a man in his sixties with active or convalescent COVID-19.

There are a few counts of this clone. The J gene is TRBJ2-5, the V gene TRBV10-3; 15 bases map to TRBD2. The CDR3 loop spans 21 amino acids. With 0 bases clipped from V and 2 bases from J, the junction kept 13 bases outside the gene matches. Germline V gives CDR1 ENHRY, CDR2 SYGVKD. DNA of the CDR3: TGTGCCATCAGTGAGTCTTACCCGGGACTAGCGGGGGGCACGAAACAAGAGACCCAGTACTTC. Its translation is CAISESYPGLAGGTKQETQYF.

This rearrangement joins TRBV6-5 to TRBJ2-3, with 8 nucleotides matching TRBD1. Germline loops: CDR1 MNHEY, CDR2 SVGAGI. Losses at the gene ends were 7 bases for V and 4 bases for J; bases not matched to a gene: 7. This CDR3 comprises 14 residues. Written as DNA, the CDR3 is TGTGCCAGCACTATGGACAGGGACGCAGATACGCAGTATTTT. Protein: CASTMDRDADTQYF.

V usage is TRBV6-1 and J usage is TRBJ2-5; 9 bases are a match to TRBD1. After removal of 7 bases from V and 4 bases from J, the junction contained 7 bases not matched to a gene. The CDR3 loop spans 14 amino acids. The germline V gene has CDR1 MNHNS and CDR2 SASEGT. Written as DNA, the CDR3 is TGTGCCAGCAACCCGGGACAGGGCGCAGAGACCCAGTACTTC. Translation: CASNPGQGAETQYF.

The CDR3 DNA is TGTGCCAGCAGCTTGTCCAGCGTTAGCAATCAGCCCCAGCATTTT. This encodes CASSLSSVSNQPQHF. This chain links TRBV7-8 with TRBJ1-5; no reliable D call. Germline V gene lookup returns CDR1 SGHVS and CDR2 FQNEAQ. Trimming took 3 bases from V and 0 from J, leaving 9 bases between them. This CDR3 has 15 amino acids.

The V and J genes are TRBV5-4 and TRBJ2-5, with D possibly matching TRBD2 (5 bases). The CDR3 is 15 amino acids. Germline CDR1 SGHNT, CDR2 YYREEE (reference sequence). The V end was cut by 0 bases, the J end by 3 bases, with 12 bases between. The CDR3 coding sequence is TGTGCCAGCAGCTTGGGGAGGTTTGCGGAAGAGACCCAGTACTTC. Protein product: CASSLGRFAEETQYF.

J is TRBJ2-5 and V is TRBV9; a weak D match, TRBD1 (6 bases). Germline V CDR1 and CDR2: SGDLS, YYNGEE. The V and J ends lost 0 bases and 5 bases respectively, with 17 bases between them. There are 16 residues in the CDR3. The CDR3, as DNA: TGTGCCAGCAGCGTAGCTCCCCAGGGGTTTTTTGAGACCCAGTACTTC. Its protein product is CASSVAPQGFFETQYF.

The chain couples TRBV18 to TRBJ1-3; 7 nucleotides match TRBD1. Looked up from germline, CDR1 is KGHSH and CDR2 is LQKENI. The CDR3 loop spans 20 amino acids. The trim removed 2 bases at V and 1 base at J, leaving 17 bases unmatched. The CDR3 DNA reads TGTGCCAGCTCACCAACCGCCACTACAGGGGAAGGTTGGTCTGGAAACACCATATATTTT. Translating gives CASSPTATTGEGWSGNTIYF.

The chain has TRBV5-1 and TRBJ2-3; no clear D gene. Germline V gene lookup returns CDR1 SGHRS and CDR2 YFSETQ. Trimming took off 0 bases at V and 4 bases at J, with 9 bases between the two ends. This CDR3 region has 14 residues. CDR3 in DNA: TGCGCCAGCAGCTTGGTCCAGTGGTCAGATACGCAGTATTTT. This encodes CASSLVQWSDTQYF.

This chain connects TRBV18 to TRBJ1-1; TRBD1 matches 8 bases. The J segment lost 3 bases and the V segment lost 2 bases, leaving 2 bases of the junction unmatched. This CDR3 is 14 amino acids long. CDR1 KGHSH and CDR2 LQKENI come from the germline V gene. For the CDR3, the DNA is TGTGCCAGCTCACCAACAGGGGGGGACACTGAAGCTTTCTTT. This codes for CASSPTGGDTEAFF.

The chain joins TRBV5-4 to TRBJ2-2; D is perhaps TRBD2 (7 bases). Per germline, CDR1 SGHNT and CDR2 YYREEE (reference sequence). Trimming removed 1 base at V and 5 bases at J, with 9 bases between. The CDR3 has 14 residues. The CDR3 spells CASSLRGGTGELFF. The CDR3, as DNA: TGTGCCAGCAGCTTGAGGGGGGGGACCGGGGAGCTGTTTTTT. Full variable domain (outside the CDR3, taken from reference TRBV5-4 and TRBJ2-2): ETGVTQSPTHLIKTRGQQVTLRCSSQSGHNTVSWYQQALGQGPQFIFQYYREEENGRGNFPPRFSGLQFPNYSSELNVNALELDDSALYLCASSLRGGTGELFFGEGSRLTVL.

The V gene is TRBV10-3, the J gene TRBJ2-7; D is unclear. CDR3 size: 16 residues. Deletions cut 3 bases from V and 0 bases from J, with 15 bases between. Germline V lookup: CDR1 ENHRY, CDR2 SYGVKD. The CDR3, as DNA: TGTGCCATCAGTGAAAGTCCCGCAGAATCCTCCTACGAGCAGTACTTC. It specifies CAISESPAESSYEQYF.

The chain recombines TRBV30 with TRBJ1-1; possibly TRBD1 for D (6 bases). This CDR3 is 12 amino acids long. V was trimmed by 2 bases and J by 3 bases, leaving 7 bases between them. Germline V gene sequence: CDR1 GTSNPN, CDR2 SVGIG (reference sequence). CDR3 amino acids: CAWSQGYTEAFF. The CDR3 DNA follows: TGTGCCTGGAGTCAGGGGTACACTGAAGCTTTCTTT.

This chain links TRBV25-1 with TRBJ1-5; no reliable D call. V was shortened by 6 bases and J by 4 bases, with 13 bases between the two germline ends. The germline V gene has CDR1 MGHDK and CDR2 SYGVNS. The CDR3 totals 14 residues. CDR3 bases: TGTGCCAGCAGAGGTCAAGGAGAAAATCAGCCCCAGCATTTT. This encodes CASRGQGENQPQHF.

This clone has only one observation. The rearrangement links TRBV5-1 to TRBJ2-1; maybe TRBD1 (5 bases). The V end was cut by 2 bases, the J end by 1 base, with 7 bases between. This CDR3 has 14 amino acids. Germline values: CDR1 SGHRS, CDR2 YFSETQ. CDR3 protein: CASSLQVSYNEQFF. The DNA of the CDR3 is TGCGCCAGCAGCTTACAGGTATCCTACAATGAGCAGTTCTTC.

The V and J genes are TRBV10-3 and TRBJ1-1, with TRBD1 matching 10 bases. V lost 5 bases, J lost 7 bases, and 10 bases stayed unmatched. CDR3 length: 15 amino acids. Germline CDR1 is ENHRY and CDR2 is SYGVKD. CDR3 nucleotide sequence: TGTGCCATCAGTAAAGCCGCCGGGACAGGGGTTGAAGCTTTCTTT. Its protein product is CAISKAAGTGVEAFF.

The chain couples TRBV2 to TRBJ2-2; 8 bases align to TRBD1. The V and J ends lost 5 bases and 4 bases, in that order; junction bases with no gene match: 6. This CDR3 has 15 residues. CDR1 is SNHLY, CDR2 FYNNEI, per germline. The CDR3 bases are TGTGCCAGCAGTCCCCGGACAGGGAGCACCGGGGAGCTGTTTTTT. This codes for CASSPRTGSTGELFF.

The chain joins TRBV11-2 to TRBJ2-1; the D gene is possibly TRBD2 (5 bases). The CDR3 is 15 amino acids. CDR1 SGHAT and CDR2 FQNNGV come from the germline V gene. Trimming shortened V by 0 bases and J by 4 bases, and 10 bases separated the two germline ends. CDR3 DNA sequence: TGTGCCAGCAGCTTAGAGGCAGCGGAGTACAATGAGCAGTTCTTC. It translates to CASSLEAAEYNEQFF. Combining the CDR3 with reference TRBV11-2 and TRBJ2-1 gives the whole variable domain EAGVAQSPRYKIIEKRQSVAFWCNPISGHATLYWYQQILGQGPKLLIQFQNNGVVDDSQLPKDRFSAERLKGVDSTLKIQPAKLEDSAVYLCASSLEAAEYNEQFFGPGTRLTVL.

The chain joins TRBV18 to TRBJ1-4; D may be TRBD1 (5 bases). The ends were cut back, 2 bases at V and 7 bases at J, with 11 bases in the middle. The length of the CDR3 is 14 residues. Looked up from germline, CDR1 is KGHSH and CDR2 is LQKENI. CDR3 sequence: CASSPVAGPEKLFF. The CDR3, as DNA: TGTGCCAGCTCACCAGTCGCAGGGCCTGAAAAACTGTTTTTT.

The chain couples TRBV27 to TRBJ2-7, with D maybe TRBD1 (5 bases). Germline loops: CDR1 MNHEY, CDR2 SMNVEV (reference sequence). CDR3 size: 13 residues. Deletions cut 5 bases from V and 5 bases from J, with 13 bases between. CDR3 coding DNA: TGTGCCAGCAGTACGTCAGGGTACAACGAGCAGTACTTC. It translates to CASSTSGYNEQYF.

The J gene is TRBJ2-7, the V gene TRBV3-1 (or the pseudogene TRBV3-2); 8 positions match TRBD1. CDR1 and CDR2 from the germline V gene are LGHDT and YNNKEL (reference sequence). The CDR3 length is 14 residues. The V segment lost 8 bases and the J segment 4 bases; nucleotides outside the gene matches: 10. In DNA form, the CDR3 reads TGTGCCAGCGCGCAACAGGGGGTTTTGTACGAGCAGTACTTC. It translates to CASAQQGVLYEQYF.

This chain links TRBV15 with TRBJ1-1; D unresolved. The V and J ends lost 1 base and 3 bases respectively, with 12 bases between them. The CDR3 has 15 amino acids. Germline loops: CDR1 LNHNV, CDR2 YYDKDF (reference sequence). As DNA, the CDR3 is TGTGCCACCAGCAGAGGTGAAGGACTTTACACTGAAGCTTTCTTT. Protein product: CATSRGEGLYTEAFF.

The rearrangement uses TRBV5-5 and TRBJ1-5, with no clear D. V was trimmed by 0 bases and J by 5 bases, leaving 6 bases between them. CDR3 length equals 13 residues. Germline CDR1 is SGHKS and CDR2 is YYEKEE (reference sequence). CDR3 DNA sequence: TGTGCCAGCAGCTTGGCCCCGGATCAGCCCCAGCATTTT. It yields the protein CASSLAPDQPQHF.

The J gene is TRBJ2-3, the V gene TRBV7-8; D might be TRBD1 (6 bases). The V gene lost 0 bases and the J gene lost 15 bases, with 16 bases spanning the gap. This CDR3 is 13 amino acids long. Germline V gene data show CDR1 as SGHVS and CDR2 as FQNEAQ. CDR3 in amino acids: CASSLARQAVLYF. CDR3 sequence (DNA): TGTGCCAGCAGCTTAGCAAGACAGGCAGTTCTCTATTTT.

The J gene is TRBJ1-2, the V gene TRBV7-8, with 7 nucleotides matching TRBD1. CDR1 and CDR2 from the germline V gene are SGHVS and FQNEAQ. Trimming took 3 bases from V and 8 from J; bases not matched to a gene: 9. This CDR3 is built from 14 residues. CDR3 loop: CASSFPDRARGYTF. The CDR3 bases are TGTGCCAGCAGCTTTCCCGACAGGGCAAGGGGCTACACCTTC.

This chain uses TRBV3-1 (or the pseudogene TRBV3-2) with TRBJ2-3; perhaps TRBD2 as D (6 bases). CDR1 is LGHDT, CDR2 YNNKEL, per germline (reference sequence). This CDR3 region has 15 residues. The V end was cut by 4 bases, the J end by 2 bases, with 13 bases between. CDR3 sequence (DNA): TGTGCCAGCAGCCCGCGGGACCTCCTCACAGATACGCAGTATTTT. It codes for CASSPRDLLTDTQYF.

The rearrangement joins TRBV11-2 to TRBJ2-5; tentatively, D is TRBD1 (6 bases). Trimming pared 6 bases from V and 5 bases from J, leaving 10 bases between. CDR1 and CDR2 (germline): SGHAT, FQNNGV. This CDR3 contains 12 residues. CDR3 sequence: CASRGAGETQYF. CDR3 DNA sequence: TGTGCCAGCAGGGGGGCCGGGGAGACCCAGTACTTC. The variable domain in full, completed from reference TRBV11-2 and TRBJ2-5, reads EAGVAQSPRYKIIEKRQSVAFWCNPISGHATLYWYQQILGQGPKLLIQFQNNGVVDDSQLPKDRFSAERLKGVDSTLKIQPAKLEDSAVYLCASRGAGETQYFGPGTRLLVL.